One TCR beta chain is described in this entry. Its antigen is currently not known. Within one base of it there is no much larger clone, and no base qualities were kept. Taken with the paper, the label for time point translates to: blood 2 weeks post-SBRT. The meaning of the sample's treatment or condition label: 15 Gy SBRT to primary tumor, nephrectomy 4 weeks later. To follow tumor-enriched clonotypes, serial peripheral blood was collected from radiation-treated patients at baseline and at 2 weeks and 4 weeks after SBRT. All patients had renal cell carcinoma with clear cell pathology. Genomic DNA for TCR sequencing was prepared using the QIAamp DNA Blood Mini Kit (Qiagen). Samples were included in the analyses only if all quality control checks were passed. Following the manufacturer's recommendations, the immunoSEQ kit was used to generate TCR beta libraries from genomic DNA. For library preparation, a first multiplex PCR was performed with proprietary primers, followed by a second PCR in which unique barcodes were added, and bead cleanups were performed after each round. A positive control reaction and a negative control reaction, both provided in the kit, were run with every batch of samples. The final libraries were assessed on an Agilent 4200 TapeStation D1000 ScreenTape, pooled by volume, and quantified by qPCR. Sequencing was performed on an Illumina NextSeq500 with a MidOutput 150-cycle cartridge, and 156 Read1 and 15 Index1 cycles were run with kit custom primers. The pooled library was loaded at approximately 0.97 pM with approximately 20% PhiX control spiked in. The authors' analysis ran thus. The vendor-processed data were analyzed in R, and a clonotype was defined as all T cells that share the same CDR3 nucleotide sequence. In the clone abundance analyses, frequencies in each sample were normalized to that sample's 10,000 most abundant clones. Before analysis, public T cell clones were removed, and these numbered fewer than six per sample on average. An abundance difference of at least 32-fold between compartments was the criterion for calling clonotypes tumor-enriched or baseline blood-enriched. Clonotypes expanded or contracted between blood time points were identified with a beta-binomial differential abundance model. Tumor-blood repertoire similarity was measured with the Baroni-Urbani and Buser coefficient, and groups were compared using two-tailed Wilcoxon tests in R. The immuneACCESS repertoire file appears here via TCRdb, limited to in-frame rearrangements. These files lack a portion of the clones; in checked studies, under half of the deficit traces to unresolved V genes, and the cause of the others is not known. The DNA gave D and trimming, while V, J and clone size come from that table. Recorded for this sample are 100,000 to 150,000 clones; 88% of them occurred a single time. Almost 6% of the sample rests with the top ten.

This sample stems from a study of radiation and T cells in renal cell carcinoma (dated by TCRdb to the early 2020s). About the investigation overall: Samples were obtained from a clinical trial, in which 15 Gy stereotactic body radiation therapy was delivered to primary renal cell carcinomas and nephrectomy was performed 4 weeks later. A total of 50 to 60 samples underwent TCR beta sequencing, made up of some 26 tumors and about 27 peripheral blood samples. Across all 50 or so samples, several million unique CDR3 nucleotide sequences encoding about 2.4 million unique CDR3 amino acid sequences were identified. Results the study describes overall, beyond this receptor: Effects of radiation dose or scheduling on the TCR repertoire could not be addressed with the single-armed trial design. Tracking of blood repertoire dynamics stopped at less than five weeks after treatment, with no follow-up past that point. Because pretreatment tumor biopsies were not available, the study could not determine whether clonotypes were already present within the tumor at baseline. In blood, the top tumor clonotypes increased between baseline and 2 weeks post-radiation and then shrank by 4 weeks, which suggests that tumor-resident clones expanded only transiently.

From the cysteine up to the phenylalanine, the CDR3 has a length of 17 residues. The CDR3 DNA has 51 bases and is translated from base 1. The germline V gene provides CDR1 SGHAT and CDR2 FQNNGV. V and J are truncated by 9 bases and 0 bases respectively, leaving an intervening sequence of 23 bases. The source material was blood, sampled from a patient whose treatment included radiotherapy and nephrectomy. This sequence uses TRBV11-2 and TRBJ1-1; there is no confident call for the D gene. The receptor comes from a woman in her 70s with renal cell carcinoma. The nucleotide sequence is TGTGCCAGACCCTCAAGTCTTAAACAGACCCTGAACACTGAAGCTTTCTTT. Its protein product is CARPSSLKQTLNTEAFF.